Listed here are 5 T cell receptor beta chains from one sample, sequenced in a study of response to subunit inactivated influenza vaccine (dated by TCRdb to the late 2010s). The intended sense of this specimen's time point label: approximately 47 days after influenza vaccine administration. Receptor libraries were prepared by RT-PCR. For sequencing, an Illumina HiSeq 2500 was employed. TCRdb trimmed the raw reads at Q25, called clones with MiXCR and kept productive beta chains. Every distinct CDR3 protein forms one entry, paired with its most common genes and DNA. Across this sample there are about 520,000 distinct CDR3 sequences, with approximately 10% seen only once. In total, the top ten clones hold around 12% of the sample. The sample was PBMCs from blood, taken about 6 weeks after vaccination. The receptors derive from a man aged 50 to 60 who received an inactivated influenza vaccine. Donor details come from another sample of the same person, matched by shared clones.

This rearrangement joins TRBV4-2 to TRBJ2-3; D ambiguous. CDR1 is LGHNA, CDR2 YNFKEQ, per germline. The CDR3 is made up of 17 amino acids. V lost 0 bases and J 0 bases, leaving 13 bases between the germline ends. In nucleotides, the CDR3 is TGTGCCAGCAGCCAAGATAGTCATTCCTCTAGCACAGATACGCAGTATTTT. Translating gives CASSQDSHSSSTDTQYF.

CDR3 amino acids: CASSFILRLGTGDYTDTQYF. CDR3 in DNA: TGTGCCAGCAGTTTCATCCTACGTCTTGGGACAGGCGATTACACAGATACGCAGTATTTT. The chain carries TRBV12-3 or TRBV12-4 and TRBJ2-3; the match to TRBD1 covers 8 bases. V lost 3 bases to trimming and J lost 2 bases; unmatched junction nucleotides: 19. There are 20 residues in the CDR3.

Many counts were recorded for this clonotype. The V call is TRBV20-1, the J call TRBJ1-2, with a tentative D call TRBD1 (5 bases). CDR1 and CDR2 from the germline V gene are DFQATT and SNEGSKA (reference sequence). This CDR3 is 15 amino acids long. V was pared by 0 bases and J by 8 bases, with 19 bases between. In DNA form, the CDR3 reads TGCAGTGCTAGAGAGACCCTAAGGGGCCTTGGGGGCTACACCTTC. Residues: CSARETLRGLGGYTF.

This clonotype has more than one count but fewer than ten. The rearrangement links TRBV18 to TRBJ1-6, with D maybe TRBD1 (5 bases). This CDR3 is built from 16 residues. V was pared by 0 bases and J by 7 bases, with 13 bases between. CDR1 is KGHSH, CDR2 LQKENI, per germline. The DNA of the CDR3 is TGTGCCAGCTCACCACCGTCGGGGCAGTTCAATTCACCCCTCCACTTT. It translates to CASSPPSGQFNSPLHF.

The gene calls are TRBV2 and TRBJ2-1; TRBD2 matches at 7 bases. V lost 6 bases and J lost 6; bases outside the gene matches: 11. The CDR3 is 15 amino acids. Germline assignment: CDR1 SNHLY and CDR2 FYNNEI. This CDR3 is CASSAPLGLTNEQFF. CDR3 DNA sequence: TGTGCCAGCAGCGCCCCCCTGGGACTAACCAATGAGCAGTTCTTC. Full variable domain (rest looked up from reference TRBV2 and TRBJ2-1): EPEVTQTPSHQVTQMGQEVILRCVPISNHLYFYWYRQILGQKVEFLVSFYNNEISEKSEIFDDQFSVERPDGSNFTLKIRSTKLEDSAMYFCASSAPLGLTNEQFFGPGTRLTVL.